One and the same sample provided the 7 T cell receptor beta chains below, sequenced in a study of CD8 T cells in ankylosing spondylitis (dated by TCRdb to about 2017). The library was prepared using 5' RACE. Sequenced using an Illumina HiSeq 2500. The public reads were run again by TCRdb, first through fastp at Q25 and then through MiXCR, and only productive beta chains were kept. CDR3 protein duplicates are merged, each entry listing the most common genes and DNA. In this sample the table shows some 150,000 distinct CDR3 sequences, approximately 10% of which occur a single time. Of the sample, about 4% falls within the top ten clones. Sequenced input: blood, either unsorted or a sorted T cell fraction (not recorded which). Receptors were obtained from a female donor with ankylosing spondylitis or in good health (not recorded which).

This clonotype occurred many times. The chain recombines TRBV20-1 with TRBJ1-2; perhaps TRBD1 as D (5 bases). Trimming took 3 bases from V and 7 from J, leaving 15 bases between them. The CDR3 runs 13 residues. Germline CDR1 DFQATT, CDR2 SNEGSKA (reference sequence). The CDR3 sequence is CSARGDQAGGYTF. The CDR3, as DNA: TGCAGTGCTAGGGGGGATCAGGCCGGTGGCTACACCTTC.

The chain recombines TRBV6-1 with TRBJ1-4, with TRBD1 matching 7 bases. Trimming cost V 5 bases and J 6 bases; bases outside gene matches: 12. CDR1 and CDR2 from the germline V gene are MNHNS and SASEGT. CDR3 length: 16 residues. DNA for the CDR3: TGTGCCAGCAGTCGACCGGCGGGACAGTTCGATGAAAAACTGTTTTTT. As protein: CASSRPAGQFDEKLFF.

This clonotype was counted ten times or more. The chain carries TRBV5-1 and TRBJ2-1; 9 bases map to TRBD1. V lost 0 bases to trimming and J lost 8 bases; unmatched junction nucleotides: 6. The V gene's germline CDR1 is SGHRS and CDR2 YFSETQ. CDR3 length equals 15 residues. In nucleotides, the CDR3 is TGCGCCAGCAGCTTGGCAAGGACAGGGGAGGATGAGCAGTTCTTC. Translation gives CASSLARTGEDEQFF.

The table lists this clonotype with many counts. V gene TRBV10-3 combines with J gene TRBJ1-6; no clear D. Trimming stripped 6 bases from V and 5 bases from J, with 17 bases between. Germline V gene lookup returns CDR1 ENHRY and CDR2 SYGVKD. The CDR3 covers 16 residues. CDR3 in amino acids: CAISPRQLNDNSPLHF. CDR3 DNA: TGTGCCATCAGCCCCCGGCAGCTCAATGATAATTCACCCCTCCACTTT.

This clonotype came up many times. V usage is TRBV10-3 and J usage is TRBJ2-7; the match to TRBD2 covers 10 bases. V gave up 4 bases and J gave up 3 bases; unmatched junction bases: 3. Germline loops: CDR1 ENHRY, CDR2 SYGVKD. The CDR3 has 14 residues. In DNA form, the CDR3 reads TGTGCCATCAGTGCTAGCGGGGGTAACTACGAGCAGTACTTC. Its translation is CAISASGGNYEQYF.

In its sample, this clonotype was seen many times. This chain uses TRBV2 with TRBJ1-2, with TRBD1 identical over 11 bases. CDR1 SNHLY and CDR2 FYNNEI come from the germline V gene. The length of the CDR3 is 14 residues. Trimming cost V 7 bases and J 8 bases; bases outside gene matches: 9. CDR3 in amino acids: CASTQRTGGLGYTF. The CDR3 DNA sequence: TGTGCCAGCACCCAAAGGACAGGGGGCTTAGGCTACACCTTC.

This clonotype was detected ten times or more. The chain couples TRBV5-1 to TRBJ2-3; TRBD2 matches at 8 bases. In germline, CDR1 is SGHRS, CDR2 YFSETQ. The CDR3 has 16 amino acids. J gave up 7 bases and V 0 bases, and 10 bases lay outside the gene matches. CDR3 sequence (DNA): TGCGCCAGCAGCTTGGGGCGAGTCCAGCGGGAGAATACGCAGTATTTT. Protein product: CASSLGRVQRENTQYF.